This record covers a single T cell receptor (beta chain). This clonotype was seen a handful of times. The antigen it binds to is not known. No quality values exist for individual bases; no much larger clone is one base distant. The entry originates in a study of blood T cells in healthy people across ages (dated by TCRdb to the mid-2010s). For context, the study as a whole: In model experiments, template switching captured roughly one uniquely barcoded TCR beta cDNA molecule for every two T cells. The donors were split into four age groups: young (average 16 years), middle-aged (around 37), aged (about 56) and long-lived (roughly 80). Using deep sequencing normalized with unique cDNA molecular identifiers, the study measured how TCR beta repertoire diversity changes with age. Using the same blood draw, the study looked at two additional independent replicas of 1 million unique cDNA reads for two donors, one aged 18 to 30 and the other aged 80 or older. To avoid experimental bias, donors of different ages were distributed randomly across sequencing lanes.

The donors were roughly 40 Caucasian individuals from Russia, aged roughly 6 to 95 years, who were systemically healthy. Approximately 9.3 milliliters of peripheral blood were collected from each donor into EDTA-treated Vacutainer tubes. PBMCs were isolated by Ficoll-Paque density-gradient centrifugation, with at least 6 million obtained per sample. Trizol reagent was used to extract total RNA from PBMCs, with at least 5 micrograms per sample. For every donor, an aliquot of PBMCs went through flow cytometry to measure the percentages of naive CD45RAhigh/CD27high T cells. Libraries came from 5' RACE. Reads for this sample came from an Illumina HiSeq 2500. A second PCR of about 6 to 11 cycles was performed with a sample-barcoded 5' primer and a J-beta primer mix. Each TCR beta cDNA molecule received a unique molecular identifier from a template-switch 5' adaptor carrying 12 random nucleotides. Each sample yielded at least 3 million CDR3-containing paired-end reads. First-strand cDNA synthesis was performed from all RNA using the Mint cDNA synthesis kit, with priming by a TRBC-specific oligonucleotide. Following uracil-DNA glycosylase treatment, a first 18-cycle PCR with universal primers M1SS and BC2_uni_R was performed on all cDNA. As for the original processing: For normalization, 1 million high-quality reads were randomly selected from each sample, with every read carrying a distinct molecular identifier. Instead of being binned into consensus sequences, reads that shared molecular identifiers were thrown out. MiTCR, run with a Q25 quality threshold and the strictest error-elimination algorithm, handled CDR3 identification, clonotype clustering and error correction. A nonparametric unseen species model with Euler transformation was used to estimate a lower bound on total TCR beta diversity. TCRdb ran its own pipeline on the public reads, namely fastp trimming at Q25 and MiXCR clone calling, and kept in-frame beta chains. CDR3 protein sequences are deduplicated, and each keeps its most common genes and DNA. What appears here as the V and J calls and clone size reflects TCRdb's work, not the paper's. This sample comprises 540,000 or so distinct CDR3 sequences, around half of them detected only once. Approximately 23% of the sample is held by the ten biggest clonotypes.

Findings and caveats that apply to the study as a whole: As age increased, observed TCR beta diversity per million T cells dropped in a roughly linear way, and a significant reduction was already evident by age about 36. There was a strong correlation between observed TCR beta diversity and the percentage of naive T cells measured by flow cytometry. Because donor CMV infection status was unknown, age-related changes in expanded clonotypes were potentially confounded. Because profiling used bulk unsorted PBMCs, naive and antigen-experienced compartments could not be compared conclusively. Estimates of total diversity based on one million sequenced T cells were regarded as lower bounds and as underestimates. Compared with the aged group, the long-lived group had more naive CD4+ T cells, fewer expanded clones and increased TCR diversity, suggesting age selection.

Sequencing was performed on blood. This TCR was recovered from a man aged 80 or over in good health.

The CDR3 sequence is CASTPDRVYTEAFF. The nucleotide sequence reads as follows: TGTGCCAGCACTCCTGACAGGGTCTACACTGAAGCTTTCTTT. The chain was built from TRBV6-6 and TRBJ1-1; 7 middle bases align to TRBD1. The CDR3 starts with the cysteine, ends with the phenylalanine, and has 14 residues. The read is trimmed to its CDR3 DNA, 42 bases read in frame from base 1. Relative to germline, V is missing 7 bases and J is missing 3 bases, with 8 bases of the junction outside any gene match. Looking up the germline V gene (reference sequence) yields CDR1 MNHNY and CDR2 SVGAGI.